A selection of T cell receptor beta chains follows, all from one sample in a study of blood T cell repertoires in COVID-19. Sequencing used immunoSEQ multiplex PCR; TCRdb keeps in-frame clones, though not all of them. The sample has about 81,000 clones, 91% seen once. The sequencing sample was made of peripheral blood. These receptor sequences come from a woman in her 50s in a cohort sampled during active COVID-19. The CDR3 runs from the conserved cysteine through the conserved F or W. The D gene is left open where the match is weak. The size entry is marked missing in some rows and otherwise reads once, few, many or a size class.

TRBV18	TRBJ2-7	NA	NA	CASSPDVQGAQYF	TGTGCCAGCTCACCCGATGTTCAGGGCGCGCAGTACTTC
TRBV4-1	TRBJ2-2	NA	NA	CASSQDPVQAGELFF	TGCGCCAGCAGCCAAGATCCCGTACAGGCCGGGGAGCTGTTTTTT
TRBV28	TRBJ2-2	NA	NA	CASSFGGLDTGELFF	TGTGCCAGCAGTTTTGGAGGGCTGGACACCGGGGAGCTGTTTTTT
TRBV5-4	TRBJ2-1	TRBD1	NA	CASSLVATGGNEQFF	TGTGCCAGCAGCTTGGTCGCGACAGGGGGCAATGAGCAGTTCTTC
TRBV5-4	TRBJ2-2	NA	NA	CASSPQKATDLTGELFF	TGTGCCAGCAGCCCACAGAAGGCCACGGACTTGACCGGGGAGCTGTTTTTT
TRBV15	TRBJ2-7	TRBD1	NA	CATSPDRPRSYEQYF	TGTGCCACCAGTCCGGACAGGCCGCGTTCCTACGAGCAGTACTTC
TRBV7-3	TRBJ2-5	NA	once	CASSPGVSDGTQYF	TGTGCCAGCAGCCCGGGGGTGTCCGATGGGACCCAGTACTTC
TRBV11-3	TRBJ2-7	TRBD1	NA	CASSSALGTGGYEQYF	TGTGCCAGCAGCTCCGCTCTAGGGACAGGGGGCTACGAGCAGTACTTC
TRBV5-1	TRBJ1-4	NA	NA	CASSLDRINEKLFF	TGCGCCAGCAGCTTGGACAGAATTAATGAAAAACTGTTTTTT
TRBV5-1	TRBJ2-5	TRBD2	NA	CASSVGVGAGGRETQYF	TGCGCCAGCAGCGTAGGAGTCGGAGCGGGGGGGCGAGAGACCCAGTACTTC
TRBV6-1	TRBJ1-2	NA	NA	CASSEVGGTGYGYTF	TGTGCCAGCAGTGAAGTCGGGGGAACAGGCTATGGCTACACCTTC
TRBV5-1	TRBJ2-2	NA	NA	CASSFQGSGELFF	TGCGCCAGCAGCTTCCAGGGGTCCGGGGAGCTGTTTTTT
TRBV20-1	TRBJ2-3	NA	NA	CSASPFSPGSTDTQYF	TGCAGTGCTAGTCCCTTCTCACCGGGAAGCACAGATACGCAGTATTTT
TRBV7-8	TRBJ1-5	NA	NA	CASSLLNSNQPQHF	TGTGCCAGCAGCTTACTAAATAGCAATCAGCCCCAGCATTTT
TRBV4-1	TRBJ2-1	NA	NA	CASRQGQGGNYNEQFF	TGCGCCAGCAGGCAGGGCCAGGGGGGTAATTACAATGAGCAGTTCTTC
TRBV14	TRBJ2-3	TRBD2	NA	CASSPQAGFSDTQYF	TGTGCCAGCAGCCCCCAAGCGGGGTTCTCAGATACGCAGTATTTT
TRBV3-1/TRBV3-2	TRBJ2-6	TRBD2	NA	CASSPGLAGSGANVLTF	TGTGCCAGCAGCCCAGGACTAGCGGGCTCTGGGGCCAACGTCCTGACTTTC
TRBV18	TRBJ2-7	NA	NA	CASSRARDSYEQYF	TGTGCCAGCTCTCGGGCCAGGGACTCCTACGAGCAGTACTTC
TRBV28	TRBJ1-2	TRBD1	NA	CASSDASGGNYGYTF	TGTGCCAGCAGCGATGCCTCAGGGGGAAACTATGGCTACACCTTC
TRBV7-6	TRBJ2-5	NA	once	CASSPRTLQETQYF	TGTGCCAGCAGCCCCCGGACTCTTCAAGAGACCCAGTACTTC
TRBV6-6	TRBJ1-4	NA	NA	CASSRQDLEEKLFF	TGTGCCAGCAGTCGACAAGACCTGGAGGAAAAACTGTTTTTT
TRBV21-1	TRBJ2-5	NA	once	CASSRPGEETQYF	TGTGCCAGCAGCCGGCCAGGGGAAGAGACCCAGTACTTC
TRBV2	TRBJ1-5	TRBD1	NA	CASSEATGTANQPQHF	TGTGCCAGCAGTGAAGCAACTGGGACAGCGAATCAGCCCCAGCATTTT
TRBV5-1	TRBJ2-7	TRBD1	NA	CASSSRDSLGEQYF	TGCGCCAGCAGCTCCCGGGACAGCCTAGGCGAGCAGTACTTC
TRBV2	TRBJ2-1	TRBD2	NA	CASSWTSGRALYNEQFF	TGTGCCAGCAGTTGGACTAGCGGGAGGGCCCTCTACAATGAGCAGTTCTTC
TRBV5-1	TRBJ2-2	TRBD2	NA	CASSSLAGNTGELFF	TGCGCCAGCAGCTCTCTAGCGGGGAACACCGGGGAGCTGTTTTTT
TRBV11-2	TRBJ1-1	NA	once	CASSRQYTEAFF	TGTGCCAGCAGCCGACAGTACACTGAAGCTTTCTTT
TRBV5-1	TRBJ2-7	TRBD2	once	CASSLFVRTSGPAGEQYF	TGCGCCAGCAGCTTGTTCGTACGGACTAGCGGGCCTGCCGGGGAGCAGTACTTC
TRBV7-3	TRBJ1-6	NA	NA	CASSPAGDTPLHF	TGTGCCAGCAGCCCCGCGGGAGATACACCCCTCCACTTT
TRBV12-3/TRBV12-4	TRBJ2-1	NA	NA	CASSTTGQRQFF	TGTGCCAGCAGTACGACCGGCCAGCGGCAGTTCTTC
TRBV6-1	TRBJ2-3	TRBD2	NA	CASSVSTSGVGTDTQYF	TGTGCCAGCAGTGTTTCGACTAGCGGGGTGGGAACAGATACGCAGTATTTT
TRBV4-2	TRBJ2-2	TRBD1	NA	CASSRQGGTGELFF	TGTGCCAGCAGCCGACAGGGGGGCACCGGGGAGCTGTTTTTT
TRBV2	TRBJ1-5	NA	NA	CASRTRQGNQPQHF	TGTGCCAGCAGGACCCGACAGGGCAATCAGCCCCAGCATTTT
TRBV6-5	TRBJ1-2	NA	NA	CASSYSFRGGYTF	TGTGCCAGCAGTTACAGTTTCCGGGGTGGCTACACCTTC
TRBV6-5	TRBJ2-3	NA	NA	CASSYSLGGGDLQYF	TGTGCCAGCAGTTACTCTTTGGGAGGGGGAGACCTTCAGTATTTT
TRBV2	TRBJ1-1	NA	NA	CASREMENTEAFF	TGTGCCAGCAGGGAGATGGAGAACACTGAAGCTTTCTTT
TRBV7-9	TRBJ2-7	TRBD2	NA	CASSGGAYEQYF	TGTGCCAGCAGCGGGGGGGCCTACGAGCAGTACTTC
TRBV28	TRBJ2-1	TRBD2	NA	CASSSLGRGLAGIDEQFF	TGTGCCAGCAGTTCTCTAGGACGTGGGCTAGCGGGAATCGATGAGCAGTTCTTC
TRBV2	TRBJ2-5	NA	NA	CASRPQTGGAETQYF	TGTGCCAGCAGACCCCAGACTGGAGGAGCGGAGACCCAGTACTTC
TRBV7-8	TRBJ2-4	TRBD1	NA	CASSDTGDNIQYF	TGTGCCAGCAGCGACACAGGGGATAACATTCAGTACTTC
TRBV5-5	TRBJ2-7	NA	NA	CASSLEGLGRSYEQYF	TGTGCCAGCAGCTTGGAGGGACTCGGCCGCTCCTACGAGCAGTACTTC
TRBV19	TRBJ1-1	NA	NA	CATRWGGGTEAFF	TGTGCCACCAGATGGGGGGGAGGCACTGAAGCTTTCTTT
TRBV10-3	TRBJ1-2	TRBD1	NA	CAISASNTGVGYGYTF	TGTGCCATCAGTGCCTCAAACACAGGGGTTGGGTATGGCTACACCTTC
TRBV10-1	TRBJ2-3	TRBD2	NA	CASREKRDWGDTQYF	TGCGCCAGCAGGGAGAAGCGGGACTGGGGAGATACGCAGTATTTT
TRBV28	TRBJ2-5	TRBD2	NA	CASSYDLAGSLETQYF	TGTGCCAGCAGTTATGACCTAGCGGGAAGCTTGGAGACCCAGTACTTC
TRBV12-3/TRBV12-4	TRBJ1-1	NA	few	CASSFTETEAFF	TGTGCCAGCAGTTTTACGGAGACTGAAGCTTTCTTT
TRBV5-1	TRBJ2-7	NA	NA	CASSSTGGSLEQYF	TGCGCCAGCAGCTCTACTGGAGGGTCTCTCGAGCAGTACTTC
TRBV10-3	TRBJ1-1	NA	NA	CAISERLVPQGTEAFF	TGTGCCATCAGTGAACGGCTAGTCCCCCAAGGCACTGAAGCTTTCTTT
TRBV7-8	TRBJ2-1	NA	NA	CASSSGGGGGPYNEQFF	TGTGCCAGCAGCTCAGGGGGCGGGGGGGGCCCCTACAATGAGCAGTTCTTC
TRBV5-5	TRBJ1-6	NA	NA	CASSFGQNSPLHF	TGTGCCAGCAGCTTCGGACAGAATTCACCCCTCCACTTT
TRBV3-1/TRBV3-2	TRBJ1-6	NA	NA	CASSQILTGYSSPLHF	TGTGCCAGCAGCCAAATCCTTACAGGGTATAGTTCACCCCTCCACTTT